This T cell receptor beta chain was captured by sequencing in a study of T cells in Graves' hyperthyroidism and ophthalmopathy. Researchers amplified the TCR beta CDR3 regions from RNA transcripts. The HTBI primer set was used in a first-round RT-PCR of the TCR CDR3. TCRdb called the multiplex PCR reads again in MiXCR, with one record for every CDR3 protein. The sample carries approximately 640,000 distinct CDR3 sequences, about 17% recorded once. Across 18 months, stable Graves' hyperthyroidism was marked by no progression to ophthalmopathy. The study enrolled patients aged 18 to 65 with newly diagnosed hyperthyroidism of under 2 months' duration. The study excluded patients with uncontrolled infection, other autoimmune disease, pregnancy or lactation. Diagnostic decisions used clinical symptoms, serum thyroxine and TRAb, thyroid ultrasound and orbital computed tomography. With 8 bases removed from V and 6 bases from J, the gap between germline ends came to 19 bases. The CDR3 totals 15 residues. CDR1 SGHAT and CDR2 FQNNGV come from the germline V gene.

The source is a woman in her twenties or thirties with Graves' hyperthyroidism. The material sequenced was blood. V gene TRBV11-2 combines with J gene TRBJ2-2; unclear D gene. The CDR3 DNA is TGTGCCAGCGCCCTCATACCCGTCGTCGCCGGGGAGCTGTTTTTT. This sequence encodes CASALIPVVAGELFF.